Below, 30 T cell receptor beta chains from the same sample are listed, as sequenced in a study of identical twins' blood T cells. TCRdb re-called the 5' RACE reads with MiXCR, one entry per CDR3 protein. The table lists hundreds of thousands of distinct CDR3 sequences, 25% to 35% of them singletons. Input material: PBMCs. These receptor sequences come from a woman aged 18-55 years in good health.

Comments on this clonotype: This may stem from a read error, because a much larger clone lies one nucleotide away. CDR3 region: CASSLGPYNEQFF. The CDR3 DNA is TGTGCCAGCAGCTTAGGGCCCTACAATGAGCAGTTCTTC. The genes are TRBV7-9 and TRBJ2-1; D is unclear. Trimming cost V 1 base and J 2 bases, with 3 bases left between them. This CDR3 region has 13 residues. CDR1 is SEHNR and CDR2 is FQNEAQ in the germline V gene (reference sequence).

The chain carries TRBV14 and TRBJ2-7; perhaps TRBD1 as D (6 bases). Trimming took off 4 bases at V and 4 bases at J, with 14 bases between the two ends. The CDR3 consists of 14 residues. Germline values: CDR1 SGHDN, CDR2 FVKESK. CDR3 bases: TGTGCCAGCAGCCTCCCTGACAGGAGGTACGAGCAGTACTTC. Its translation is CASSLPDRRYEQYF.

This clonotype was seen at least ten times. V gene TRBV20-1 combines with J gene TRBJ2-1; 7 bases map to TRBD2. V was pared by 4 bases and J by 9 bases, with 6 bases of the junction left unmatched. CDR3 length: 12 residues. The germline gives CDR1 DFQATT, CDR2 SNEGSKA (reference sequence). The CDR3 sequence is CSAKAGDLEQFF. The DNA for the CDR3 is TGCAGTGCTAAGGCGGGGGATCTTGAGCAGTTCTTC.

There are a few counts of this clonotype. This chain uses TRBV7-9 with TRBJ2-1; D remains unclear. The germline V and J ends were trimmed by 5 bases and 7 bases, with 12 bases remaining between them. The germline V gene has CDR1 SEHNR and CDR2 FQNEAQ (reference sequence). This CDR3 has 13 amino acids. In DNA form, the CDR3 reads TGTGCCAGCAGCCTCATGGAAGGGAATGAGCAGTTCTTC. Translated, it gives CASSLMEGNEQFF.

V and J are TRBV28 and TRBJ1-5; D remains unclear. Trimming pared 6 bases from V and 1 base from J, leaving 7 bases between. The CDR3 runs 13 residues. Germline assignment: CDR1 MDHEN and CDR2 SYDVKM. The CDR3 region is CASRVISNQPQHF. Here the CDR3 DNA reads TGTGCCAGCAGGGTTATCAGCAATCAGCCCCAGCATTTT.

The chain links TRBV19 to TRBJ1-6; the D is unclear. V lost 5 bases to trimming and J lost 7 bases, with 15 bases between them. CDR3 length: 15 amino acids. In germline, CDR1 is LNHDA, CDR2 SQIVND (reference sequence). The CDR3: CASSPGRTSNSPLHF. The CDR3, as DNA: TGTGCCAGTAGTCCCGGGCGGACGAGCAATTCACCCCTCCACTTT. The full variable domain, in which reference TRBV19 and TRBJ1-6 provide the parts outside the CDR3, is DGGITQSPKYLFRKEGQNVTLSCEQNLNHDAMYWYRQDPGQGLRLIYYSQIVNDFQKGDIAEGYSVSREKKESFPLTVTSAQKNPTAFYLCASSPGRTSNSPLHFGNGTRLTVT.

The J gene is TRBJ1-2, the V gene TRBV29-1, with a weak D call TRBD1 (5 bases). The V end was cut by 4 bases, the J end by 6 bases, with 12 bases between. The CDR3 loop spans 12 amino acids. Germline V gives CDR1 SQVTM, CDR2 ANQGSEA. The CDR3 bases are TGCAGCGTTGGGGGGAGTCTCCATGGCTACACCTTC. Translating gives CSVGGSLHGYTF. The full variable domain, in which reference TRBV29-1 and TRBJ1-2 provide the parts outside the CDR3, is SAVISQKPSRDICQRGTSLTIQCQVDSQVTMMFWYRQQPGQSLTLIATANQGSEATYESGFVIDKFPISRPNLTFSTLTVSNMSPEDSSIYLCSVGGSLHGYTFGSGTRLTVV.

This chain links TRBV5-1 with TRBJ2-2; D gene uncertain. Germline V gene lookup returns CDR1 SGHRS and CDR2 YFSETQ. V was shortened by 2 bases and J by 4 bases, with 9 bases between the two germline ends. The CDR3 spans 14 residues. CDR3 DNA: TGCGCCAGCAGCTTATCCAGCAGCACCGGGGAGCTGTTTTTT. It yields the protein CASSLSSSTGELFF.

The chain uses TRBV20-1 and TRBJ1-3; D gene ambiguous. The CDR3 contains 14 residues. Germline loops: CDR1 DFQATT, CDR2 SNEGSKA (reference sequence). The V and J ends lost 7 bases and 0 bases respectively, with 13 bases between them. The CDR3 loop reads CSVDLPGSGNTIYF. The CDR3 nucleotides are TGCAGTGTGGACCTTCCAGGCTCTGGAAACACCATATATTTT.

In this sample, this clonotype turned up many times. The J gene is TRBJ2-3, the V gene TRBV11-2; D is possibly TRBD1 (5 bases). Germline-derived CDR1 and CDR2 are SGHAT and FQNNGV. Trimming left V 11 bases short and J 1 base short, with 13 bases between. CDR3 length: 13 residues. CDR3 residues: CAFSSRGTDTQYF. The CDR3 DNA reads TGTGCCTTCTCATCCAGGGGCACAGATACGCAGTATTTT.

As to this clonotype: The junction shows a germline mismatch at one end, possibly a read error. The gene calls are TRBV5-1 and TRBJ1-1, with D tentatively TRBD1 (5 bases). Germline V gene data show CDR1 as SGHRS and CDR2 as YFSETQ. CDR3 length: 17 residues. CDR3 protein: CTSSCSRGAYRWYGAFF. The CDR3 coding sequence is TGCACCAGCAGCTGCTCTAGGGGCGCATATCGGTGGTACGGAGCTTTCTTT.

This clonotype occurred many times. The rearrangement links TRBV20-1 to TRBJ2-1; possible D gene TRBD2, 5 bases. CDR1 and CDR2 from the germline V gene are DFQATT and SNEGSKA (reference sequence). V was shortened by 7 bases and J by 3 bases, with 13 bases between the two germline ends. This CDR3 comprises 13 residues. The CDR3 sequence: CSVPVGLYNEQFF. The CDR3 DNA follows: TGCAGTGTACCAGTAGGACTCTACAATGAGCAGTTCTTC.

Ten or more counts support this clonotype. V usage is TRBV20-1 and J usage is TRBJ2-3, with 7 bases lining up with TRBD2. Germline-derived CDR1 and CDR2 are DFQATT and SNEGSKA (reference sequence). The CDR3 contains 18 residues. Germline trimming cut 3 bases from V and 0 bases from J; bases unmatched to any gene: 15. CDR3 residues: CSASGPGTTTTSTDTQYF. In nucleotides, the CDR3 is TGCAGTGCTAGTGGACCCGGGACTACAACTACTAGCACAGATACGCAGTATTTT.

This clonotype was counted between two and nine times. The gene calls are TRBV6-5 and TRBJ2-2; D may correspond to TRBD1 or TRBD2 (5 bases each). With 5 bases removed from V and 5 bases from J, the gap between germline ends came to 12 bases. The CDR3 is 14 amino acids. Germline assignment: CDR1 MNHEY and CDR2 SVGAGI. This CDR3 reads CASSNDGGTGELFF. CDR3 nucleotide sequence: TGTGCCAGCAGTAACGATGGGGGAACCGGGGAGCTGTTTTTT.

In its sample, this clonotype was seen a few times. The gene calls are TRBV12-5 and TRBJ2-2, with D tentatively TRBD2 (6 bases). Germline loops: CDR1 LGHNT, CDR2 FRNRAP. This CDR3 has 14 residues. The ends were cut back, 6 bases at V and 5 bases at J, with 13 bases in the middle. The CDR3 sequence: CASGLGLQTGELFF. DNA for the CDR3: TGTGCTAGTGGCCTGGGACTCCAAACCGGGGAGCTGTTTTTT.

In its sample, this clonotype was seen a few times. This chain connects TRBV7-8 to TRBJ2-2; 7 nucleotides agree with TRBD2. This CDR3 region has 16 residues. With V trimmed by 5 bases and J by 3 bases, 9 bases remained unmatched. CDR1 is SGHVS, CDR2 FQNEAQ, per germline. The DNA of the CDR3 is TGTGCCAGCAGCGCTACTAGCGAACCAGACACCGGGGAGCTGTTTTTT. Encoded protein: CASSATSEPDTGELFF.

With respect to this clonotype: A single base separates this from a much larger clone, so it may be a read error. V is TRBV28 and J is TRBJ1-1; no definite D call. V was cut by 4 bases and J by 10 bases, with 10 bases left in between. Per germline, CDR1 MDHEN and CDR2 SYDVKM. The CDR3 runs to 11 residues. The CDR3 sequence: CASSSISGAFF. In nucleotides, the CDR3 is TGTGCCAGCAGTTCCATATCTGGAGCTTTCTTT.

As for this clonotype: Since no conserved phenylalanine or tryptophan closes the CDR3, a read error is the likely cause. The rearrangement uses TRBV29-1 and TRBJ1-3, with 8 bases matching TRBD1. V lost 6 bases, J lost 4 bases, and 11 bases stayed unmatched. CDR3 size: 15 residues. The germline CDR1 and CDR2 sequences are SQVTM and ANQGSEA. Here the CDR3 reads CSVTGTGPSGNTIYV. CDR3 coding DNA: TGCAGCGTGACCGGGACAGGCCCTTCCGGAAACACCATATATGTT.

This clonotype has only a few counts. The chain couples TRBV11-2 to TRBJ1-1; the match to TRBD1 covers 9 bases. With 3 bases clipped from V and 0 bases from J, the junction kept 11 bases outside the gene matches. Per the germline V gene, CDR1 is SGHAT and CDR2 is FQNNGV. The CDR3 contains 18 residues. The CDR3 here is CASSFRSTGGRMNTEAFF. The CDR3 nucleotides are TGTGCCAGCAGCTTCCGGTCAACAGGGGGCCGGATGAACACTGAAGCTTTCTTT.

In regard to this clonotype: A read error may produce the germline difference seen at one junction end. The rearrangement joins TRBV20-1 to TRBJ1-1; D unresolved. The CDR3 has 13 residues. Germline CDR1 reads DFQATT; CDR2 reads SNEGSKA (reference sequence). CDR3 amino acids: CSARGTLNTEALF. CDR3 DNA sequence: TGCAGTGCTAGAGGTACGTTGAACACTGAAGCTTTATTT.

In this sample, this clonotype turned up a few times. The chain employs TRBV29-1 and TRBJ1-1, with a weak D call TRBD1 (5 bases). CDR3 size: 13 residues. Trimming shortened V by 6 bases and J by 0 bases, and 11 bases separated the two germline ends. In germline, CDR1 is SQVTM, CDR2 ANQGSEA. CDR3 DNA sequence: TGCAGCGTAAGACAGAACGTGAACACTGAAGCTTTCTTT. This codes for CSVRQNVNTEAFF.

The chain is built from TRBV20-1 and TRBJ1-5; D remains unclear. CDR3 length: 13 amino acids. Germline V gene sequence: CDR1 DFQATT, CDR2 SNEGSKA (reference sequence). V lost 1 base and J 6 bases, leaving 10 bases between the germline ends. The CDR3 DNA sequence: TGCAGTGCTAGAGCCTCGGGGTTTCAGCCCCAGCATTTT. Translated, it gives CSARASGFQPQHF.

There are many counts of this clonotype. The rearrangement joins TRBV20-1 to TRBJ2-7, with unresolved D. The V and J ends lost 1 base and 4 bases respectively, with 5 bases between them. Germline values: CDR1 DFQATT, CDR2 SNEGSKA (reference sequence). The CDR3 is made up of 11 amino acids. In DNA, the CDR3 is TGCAGTGCTAGAGGCGTGTACGAGCAGTACTTC. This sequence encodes CSARGVYEQYF.

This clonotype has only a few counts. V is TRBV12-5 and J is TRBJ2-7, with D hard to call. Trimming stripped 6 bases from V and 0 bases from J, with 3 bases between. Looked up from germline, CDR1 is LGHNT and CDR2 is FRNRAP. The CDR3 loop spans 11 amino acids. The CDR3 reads CASGDSYEQYF. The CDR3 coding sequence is TGTGCTAGTGGAGACTCCTACGAGCAGTACTTC. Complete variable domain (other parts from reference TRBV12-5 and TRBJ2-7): DARVTQTPRHKVTEMGQEVTMRCQPILGHNTVFWYRQTMMQGLELLAYFRNRAPLDDSGMPKDRFSAEMPDATLATLKIQPSEPRDSAVYFCASGDSYEQYFGPGTRLTVT.

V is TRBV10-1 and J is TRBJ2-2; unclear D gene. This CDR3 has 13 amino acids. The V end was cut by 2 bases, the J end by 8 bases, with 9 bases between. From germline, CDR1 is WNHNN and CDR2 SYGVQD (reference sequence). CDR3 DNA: TGCGCCAGCAGTGAGGGCGGCAGGGGGGAGCTGTTTTTT. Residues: CASSEGGRGELFF.

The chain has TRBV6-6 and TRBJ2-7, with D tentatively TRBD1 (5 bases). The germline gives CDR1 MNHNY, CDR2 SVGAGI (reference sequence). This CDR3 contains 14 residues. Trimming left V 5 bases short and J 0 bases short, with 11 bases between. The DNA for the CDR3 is TGTGCCAGCAGTCGACAGAGGAGCTCCTACGAGCAGTACTTC. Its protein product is CASSRQRSSYEQYF.

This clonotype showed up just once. The CDR3 bases are TGCAGTGCCGCGCACCGAGGATATGACAATCAGCCCCAGCATTTT. It encodes CSAAHRGYDNQPQHF. This chain uses TRBV20-1 with TRBJ1-5; D call uncertain. In germline, CDR1 is DFQATT, CDR2 SNEGSKA (reference sequence). The V end lost 6 bases, the J end lost 3 bases, and 18 bases lay between the germline ends. The CDR3 has 15 amino acids.

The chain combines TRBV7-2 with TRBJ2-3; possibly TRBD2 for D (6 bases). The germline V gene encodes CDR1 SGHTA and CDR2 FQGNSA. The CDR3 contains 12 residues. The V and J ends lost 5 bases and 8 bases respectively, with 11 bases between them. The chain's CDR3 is CASSLSTSTQYF. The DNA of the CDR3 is TGTGCCAGCAGCCTGTCGACTAGTACGCAGTATTTT.

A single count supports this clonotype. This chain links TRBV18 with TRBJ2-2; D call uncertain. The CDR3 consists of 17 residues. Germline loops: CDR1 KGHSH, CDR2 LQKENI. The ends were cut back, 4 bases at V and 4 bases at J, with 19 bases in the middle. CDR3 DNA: TGTGCCAGCTCACGAGTTGCCGCGACCCTCGGCACCGGGGAGCTGTTTTTT. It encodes CASSRVAATLGTGELFF.

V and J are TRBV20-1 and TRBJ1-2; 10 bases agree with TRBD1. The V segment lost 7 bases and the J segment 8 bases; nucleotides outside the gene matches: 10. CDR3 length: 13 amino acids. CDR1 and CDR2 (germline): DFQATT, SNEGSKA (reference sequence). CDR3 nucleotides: TGCAGTGTTAATGACAGGGGGCGAGGAGGCTACACCTTC. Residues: CSVNDRGRGGYTF.